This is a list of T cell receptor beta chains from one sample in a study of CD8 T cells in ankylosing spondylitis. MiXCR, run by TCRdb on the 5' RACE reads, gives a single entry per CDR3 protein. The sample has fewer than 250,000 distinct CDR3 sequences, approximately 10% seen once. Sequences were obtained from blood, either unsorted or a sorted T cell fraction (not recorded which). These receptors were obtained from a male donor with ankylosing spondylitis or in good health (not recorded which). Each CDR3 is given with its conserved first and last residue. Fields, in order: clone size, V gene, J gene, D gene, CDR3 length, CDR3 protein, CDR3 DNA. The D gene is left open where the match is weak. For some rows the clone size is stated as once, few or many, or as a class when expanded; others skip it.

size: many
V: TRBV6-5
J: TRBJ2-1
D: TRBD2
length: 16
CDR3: CASSYGTSGGGNEQFF
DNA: TGTGCCAGCAGTTACGGGACTAGCGGAGGGGGCAATGAGCAGTTCTTC

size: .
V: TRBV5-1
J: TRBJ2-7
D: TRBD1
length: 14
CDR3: CASSIDRGRNEQYF
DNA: TGCGCCAGCAGCATAGACAGGGGAAGAAACGAGCAGTACTTC

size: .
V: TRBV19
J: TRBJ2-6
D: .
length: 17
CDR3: CASSIYSSRAGANVLTF
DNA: TGTGCCAGTAGTATATACTCGTCGAGGGCTGGGGCCAACGTCCTGACTTTC

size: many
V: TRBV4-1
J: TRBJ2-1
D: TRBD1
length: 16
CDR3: CASSQVDRGIMDEQFF
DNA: TGCGCCAGCAGCCAAGTAGACAGGGGAATAATGGATGAGCAGTTCTTC

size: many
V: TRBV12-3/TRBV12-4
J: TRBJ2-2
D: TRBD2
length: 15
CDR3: CASRLAGGYTGELFF
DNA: TGTGCCAGCAGACTAGCGGGGGGTTACACCGGGGAGCTGTTTTTT

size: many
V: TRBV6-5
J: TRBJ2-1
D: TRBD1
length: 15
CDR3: CASSYQGQGGGEQFF
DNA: TGTGCCAGCAGTTACCAGGGACAGGGGGGTGGTGAGCAGTTCTTC

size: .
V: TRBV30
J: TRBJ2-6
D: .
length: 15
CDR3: CAWSAPDIRANVLTF
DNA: TGTGCCTGGAGTGCCCCCGATATTCGGGCCAACGTCCTGACTTTC

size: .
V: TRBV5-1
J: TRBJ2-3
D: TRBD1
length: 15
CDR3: CASSIGTGGSDTQYF
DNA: TGCGCCAGCAGCATTGGGACAGGGGGCTCAGATACGCAGTATTTT

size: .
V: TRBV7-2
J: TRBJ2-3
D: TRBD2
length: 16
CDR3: CASSFRAGGPPDTQYF
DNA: TGTGCCAGCAGCTTTAGAGCGGGGGGGCCCCCAGATACGCAGTATTTT

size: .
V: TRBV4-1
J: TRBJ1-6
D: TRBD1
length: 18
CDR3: CASSGGDRTSSYNSPLHF
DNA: TGCGCCAGCAGCGGGGGGGACAGGACGAGCTCCTATAATTCACCCCTCCACTTT

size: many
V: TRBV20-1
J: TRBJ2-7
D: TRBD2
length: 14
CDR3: CSAVPSGRSYEQYF
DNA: TGCAGTGCTGTCCCTAGCGGCCGCTCCTACGAGCAGTACTTC

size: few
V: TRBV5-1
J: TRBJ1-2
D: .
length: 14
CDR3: CASSLDGGVGGYTF
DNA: TGCGCCAGCAGCTTGGACGGGGGCGTCGGAGGCTACACCTTC

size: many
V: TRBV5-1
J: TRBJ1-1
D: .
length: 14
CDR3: CASSLGGLYTEAFF
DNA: TGCGCCAGCAGCTTGGGGGGTTTATACACTGAAGCTTTCTTT

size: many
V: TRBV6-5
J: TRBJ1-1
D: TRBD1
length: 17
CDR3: CASSYLDRVRMNTEAFF
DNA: TGTGCCAGCAGTTATTTGGACAGGGTAAGGATGAACACTGAAGCTTTCTTT

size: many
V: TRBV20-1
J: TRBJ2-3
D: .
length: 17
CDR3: CSARDWGNNPPPDTQYF
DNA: TGCAGTGCTAGAGATTGGGGTAACAACCCCCCCCCAGATACGCAGTATTTT

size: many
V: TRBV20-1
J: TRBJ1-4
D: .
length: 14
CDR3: CSAQRPGGTEKLFF
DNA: TGCAGTGCCCAAAGGCCAGGAGGGACGGAAAAACTGTTTTTT

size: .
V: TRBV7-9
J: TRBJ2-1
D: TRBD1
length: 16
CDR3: CASSSRQGSSYNEQFF
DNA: TGTGCCAGCAGCAGTCGACAGGGCTCATCCTACAATGAGCAGTTCTTC

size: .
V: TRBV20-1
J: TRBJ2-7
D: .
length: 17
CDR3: CCAALQILPDRRREQYF
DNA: TGCTGTGCCGCACTCCAAATCCTCCCGGACCGTAGGAGGGAGCAGTACTTC

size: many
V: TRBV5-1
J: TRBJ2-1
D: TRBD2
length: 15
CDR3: CASSLLAGGNNEQFF
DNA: TGCGCCAGCAGCTTGCTAGCGGGAGGAAACAATGAGCAGTTCTTC

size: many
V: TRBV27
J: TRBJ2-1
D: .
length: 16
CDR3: CASTPPGGNSYNEQFF
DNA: TGTGCCAGCACCCCTCCCGGGGGAAACTCCTACAATGAGCAGTTCTTC

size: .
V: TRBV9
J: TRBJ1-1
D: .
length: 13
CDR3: CASSVGSGGQAFF
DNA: TGTGCCAGCAGCGTAGGATCCGGGGGTCAAGCTTTCTTT

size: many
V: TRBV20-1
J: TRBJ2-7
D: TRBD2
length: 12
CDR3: CSAPGLAYEQYF
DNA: TGCAGTGCCCCGGGACTAGCTTACGAGCAGTACTTC

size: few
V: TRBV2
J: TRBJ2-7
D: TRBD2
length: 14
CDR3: CASSGGSGSYEQYF
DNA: TGTGCCAGCAGTGGGGGTAGCGGGAGTTACGAGCAGTACTTC

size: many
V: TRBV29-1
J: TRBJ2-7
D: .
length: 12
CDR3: CSVGQGGYEQYF
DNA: TGCAGCGTCGGACAGGGAGGGTACGAGCAGTACTTC

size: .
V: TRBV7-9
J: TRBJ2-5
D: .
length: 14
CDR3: CASSLAGVGETQYF
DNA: TGTGCCAGCAGCTTAGCGGGGGTAGGGGAGACCCAGTACTTC

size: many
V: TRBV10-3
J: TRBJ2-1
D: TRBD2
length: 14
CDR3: CAISPAGAVNEQFF
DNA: TGTGCCATCAGTCCAGCGGGAGCGGTCAATGAGCAGTTCTTC

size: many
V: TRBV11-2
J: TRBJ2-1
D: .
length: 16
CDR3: CASSLPSTFSYNEQFF
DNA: TGTGCCAGCAGCTTACCGTCGACCTTTTCCTACAATGAGCAGTTCTTC

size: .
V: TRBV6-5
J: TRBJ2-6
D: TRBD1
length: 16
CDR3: CASSYGGQGGANVLTF
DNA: TGTGCCAGCAGTTACGGGGGACAGGGAGGGGCCAACGTCCTGACTTTC

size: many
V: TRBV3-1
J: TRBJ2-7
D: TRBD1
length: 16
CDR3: CASSQPGQGLSYEQYF
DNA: TGTGCCAGCAGCCAACCAGGACAGGGTCTCTCCTACGAGCAGTACTTC

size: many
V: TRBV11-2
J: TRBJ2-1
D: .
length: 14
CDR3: CASSLLGLYNEQFF
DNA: TGTGCCAGCAGCCTTCTCGGACTATACAATGAGCAGTTCTTC

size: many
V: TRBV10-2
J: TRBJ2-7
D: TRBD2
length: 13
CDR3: CASSWDYLYEQYF
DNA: TGCGCCAGCAGCTGGGACTACCTCTACGAGCAGTACTTC

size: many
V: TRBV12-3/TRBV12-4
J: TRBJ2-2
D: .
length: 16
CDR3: CASSSLGFPKGGELFF
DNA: TGTGCCAGCAGTTCCCTAGGGTTCCCTAAAGGCGGGGAGCTGTTTTTT

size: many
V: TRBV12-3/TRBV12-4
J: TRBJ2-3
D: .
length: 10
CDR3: CASTPDTQYF
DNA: TGTGCCAGCACACCGGATACGCAGTATTTT

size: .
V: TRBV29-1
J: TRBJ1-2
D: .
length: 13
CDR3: CSVDSGSGYGYTF
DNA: TGCAGCGTTGATTCGGGCAGTGGCTATGGCTACACCTTC

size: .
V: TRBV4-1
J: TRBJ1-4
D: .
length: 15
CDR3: CASSQGNGLWEKLFF
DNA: TGCGCCAGCAGCCAGGGGAACGGGTTATGGGAAAAACTGTTTTTT

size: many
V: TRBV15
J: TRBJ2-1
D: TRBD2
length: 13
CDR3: CATSGTTYNEQFF
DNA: TGTGCCACCTCCGGGACTACTTACAATGAGCAGTTCTTC

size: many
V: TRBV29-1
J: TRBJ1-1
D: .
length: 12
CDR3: CSVKRGDTEAFF
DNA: TGCAGCGTCAAAAGGGGGGACACTGAAGCTTTCTTT

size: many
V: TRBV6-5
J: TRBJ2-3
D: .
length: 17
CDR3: CASSYSSVFGRTDTQYF
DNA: TGTGCCAGCAGTTACTCCTCAGTTTTCGGGCGCACAGATACGCAGTATTTT

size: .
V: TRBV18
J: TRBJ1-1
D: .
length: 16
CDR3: CASSPNLDWLGTEAFF
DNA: TGTGCCAGCTCACCAAACCTGGACTGGCTGGGGACTGAAGCTTTCTTT

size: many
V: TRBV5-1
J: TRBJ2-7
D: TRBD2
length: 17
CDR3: CASSLFLAGDRGYEQYF
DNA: TGCGCCAGCAGCTTGTTCCTAGCGGGGGATCGAGGATACGAGCAGTACTTC

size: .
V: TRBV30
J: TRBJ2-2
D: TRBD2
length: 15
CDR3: CAWRVAGMNTGELFF
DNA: TGTGCCTGGAGAGTAGCGGGAATGAACACCGGGGAGCTGTTTTTT

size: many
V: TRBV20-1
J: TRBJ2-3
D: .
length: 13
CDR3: CSARGRSVDTQYF
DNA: TGCAGTGCCCGGGGACGGTCGGTGGATACGCAGTATTTT

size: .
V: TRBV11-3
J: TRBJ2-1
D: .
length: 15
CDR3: CASSSRTWYYNEQFF
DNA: TGTGCCAGCAGCTCAAGGACATGGTACTACAATGAGCAGTTCTTC

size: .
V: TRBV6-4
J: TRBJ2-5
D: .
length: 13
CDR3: CASSARERETQYF
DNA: TGTGCCAGCAGTGCCCGGGAGAGAGAGACCCAGTACTTC

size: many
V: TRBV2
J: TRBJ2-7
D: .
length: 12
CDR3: CASRMESYEQYF
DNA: TGTGCCAGCAGGATGGAGTCCTACGAGCAGTACTTC

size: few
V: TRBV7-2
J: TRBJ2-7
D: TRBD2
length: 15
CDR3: CASSLTSGESYEQYF
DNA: TGTGCCAGCAGCTTAACTAGCGGGGAGTCCTACGAGCAGTACTTC

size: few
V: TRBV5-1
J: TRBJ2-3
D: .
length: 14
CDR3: CASSFRVGTDTQYF
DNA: TGCGCCAGCAGCTTTAGGGTGGGCACAGATACGCAGTATTTT

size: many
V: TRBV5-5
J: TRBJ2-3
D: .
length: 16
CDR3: CASSLVASGTMDTQYF
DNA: TGTGCCAGCAGCTTGGTGGCGTCAGGGACGATGGATACGCAGTATTTT

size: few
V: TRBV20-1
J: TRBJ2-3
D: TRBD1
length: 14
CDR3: CSATLTGNTDTQYF
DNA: TGCAGTGCAACCTTGACAGGGAACACAGATACGCAGTATTTT

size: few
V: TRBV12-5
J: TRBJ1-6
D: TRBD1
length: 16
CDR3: CASGLDRQGWISPLHF
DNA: TGTGCTAGTGGTTTGGACCGACAGGGTTGGATTTCACCCCTCCACTTT

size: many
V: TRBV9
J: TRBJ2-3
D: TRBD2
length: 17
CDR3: CASSPPQGTSDTDTQYF
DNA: TGTGCCAGCAGCCCCCCCCAAGGGACTAGCGACACAGATACGCAGTATTTT